These T cell receptor beta chains were read from a single sample in a study of CD8 T cells in ankylosing spondylitis. A single record per CDR3 protein comes from TCRdb applying MiXCR to the 5' RACE reads. Among 470,000 or so distinct CDR3 sequences listed, 20% to 30% were seen once. The sequenced material came from blood, either unsorted or a sorted T cell fraction (not recorded which). These TCRs come from a male donor with ankylosing spondylitis. Each CDR3 is given with its conserved first and last residue. The order of the fields is CDR3 DNA, CDR3 protein, V gene, D gene, J gene, clone size. The D gene is left open where the match is weak. The listing skips clone size in some rows; elsewhere it reads once, few, many or a size class.

TGTGCCAGCAGCCAAGATTCACTGGGAGCGAACACCGGGGAGCTGTTTTTT	CASSQDSLGANTGELFF	TRBV4-2	.	TRBJ2-2	.
TGTGCCAGCAGCCGGGACACCCCTAGCAATCAGCCCCAGCATTTT	CASSRDTPSNQPQHF	TRBV7-2	.	TRBJ1-5	.
TGCAGTGCCACAGACACGTTTGGCTATGGCTACACCTTC	CSATDTFGYGYTF	TRBV20-1	.	TRBJ1-2	.
TGTGCCAGCTCACCGGAGGGCGGCGAGACCCAGTACTTC	CASSPEGGETQYF	TRBV18	.	TRBJ2-5	few
TGCAGTGCTAGGGAGCGGGACTCTGGAAACACCATATATTTT	CSARERDSGNTIYF	TRBV20-1	.	TRBJ1-3	.
TGCAGTGCTAGTTTAAGGCGTTCTAACGAGCAGTACTTC	CSASLRRSNEQYF	TRBV20-1	.	TRBJ2-7	.
TGTGCCAGCCACCGAAGCGGGATATCCTACAATGAGCAGTTCTTC	CASHRSGISYNEQFF	TRBV27	TRBD2	TRBJ2-1	.
TGTGCCACCAGCAGAGATCTGGGGCAAGAGCAGCGTTTT	CATSRDLGQEQRF	TRBV15	.	TRBJ2-3	.
TGTGCCACCAGCAGAGTCGCGGGGGGGTCCTACAATGAGCAGTTCTTC	CATSRVAGGSYNEQFF	TRBV15	TRBD2	TRBJ2-1	.
TGTGCCAGCAGTGAACACGGGAGTGTCGGCAATGAGCAGTTCTTC	CASSEHGSVGNEQFF	TRBV6-1	.	TRBJ2-1	few
TGTGCCAGCAGCCCTTTTGGACTAGCGACGAACACCGGGGAGCTGTTTTTT	CASSPFGLATNTGELFF	TRBV3-1	TRBD2	TRBJ2-2	.
TGTGCCAGCAGCCAAGAGAGCGTCTATGGCTACACCTTC	CASSQESVYGYTF	TRBV3-1	.	TRBJ1-2	.
TGCAGTGCCCAGACAGTGCAGAATCAGCCCCAGCATTTT	CSAQTVQNQPQHF	TRBV20-1	.	TRBJ1-5	many
TGCAGTGCTGGGGGGGGTCAGGGGGGTGGCGAGCAGTACTTC	CSAGGGQGGGEQYF	TRBV20-1	.	TRBJ2-7	.
TGTGCCAGCAGCTCGTACTCCTATAATTCACCCCTCCACTTT	CASSSYSYNSPLHF	TRBV3-1	.	TRBJ1-6	few
TGTGCCAGCAGTCACCGGACAGGGGGCAATCAGCCCCAGCATTTT	CASSHRTGGNQPQHF	TRBV12-3/TRBV12-4	TRBD1	TRBJ1-5	few
TGTGCCAGCAGTTACTCGCCGGCTTACAATGAGCAGTTCTTC	CASSYSPAYNEQFF	TRBV6-5	.	TRBJ2-1	.
TGTGCCAGCAGCCAAGATGGCCTAGCGGTCTGGTCTGGGGCCAACGTCCTGACTTTC	CASSQDGLAVWSGANVLTF	TRBV3-1	TRBD2	TRBJ2-6	.
TGTGCCAGCGGTCTGACCGGGACAGGTCCTGCCGAGCAGTACTTC	CASGLTGTGPAEQYF	TRBV6-1	TRBD1	TRBJ2-7	few
TGCGCCAGCAGGGATACCTCGTCAGGAGAGACCCAGTACTTC	CASRDTSSGETQYF	TRBV5-1	.	TRBJ2-5	.
TGTGCCATCAGGAGGGACAGCCGCACAAGCACAGATACGCAGTATTTT	CAIRRDSRTSTDTQYF	TRBV10-3	TRBD1	TRBJ2-3	.
TGCGCCAGCAGCTCCCAGCCTAAAGAGACCCCAGATACGCAGTATTTT	CASSSQPKETPDTQYF	TRBV5-1	.	TRBJ2-3	.
TGTGCCAGCAGCTCGAGGACTAGCGGGAGCCCTTACTACGAGCAGTACTTC	CASSSRTSGSPYYEQYF	TRBV5-4	TRBD2	TRBJ2-7	.
TGTGCCAGCAGTGAATTGGAGGGTTATGAAAAACTGTTTTTT	CASSELEGYEKLFF	TRBV25-1	.	TRBJ1-4	.